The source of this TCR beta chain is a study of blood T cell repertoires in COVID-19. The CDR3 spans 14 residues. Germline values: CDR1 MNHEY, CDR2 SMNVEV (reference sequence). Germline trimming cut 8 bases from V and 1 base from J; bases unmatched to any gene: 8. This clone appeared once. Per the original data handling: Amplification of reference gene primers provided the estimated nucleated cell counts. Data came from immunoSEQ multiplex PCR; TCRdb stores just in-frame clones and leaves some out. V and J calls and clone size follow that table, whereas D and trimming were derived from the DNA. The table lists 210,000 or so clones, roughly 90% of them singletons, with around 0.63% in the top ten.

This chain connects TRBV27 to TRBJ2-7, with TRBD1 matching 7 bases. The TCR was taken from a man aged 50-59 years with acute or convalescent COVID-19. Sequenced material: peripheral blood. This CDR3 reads CASQARGHSYEQYV. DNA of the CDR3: TGTGCCAGCCAAGCAAGGGGGCATTCCTACGAGCAGTACGTC.